This note documents a single T cell receptor (beta chain) sequence. Its target is not known. These data originate in a study of early stage breast cancer tumors. Study information: Most invasive tumors, about 80% of the 16, were ER+/PR+/HER2-. General observations from the study: Commonly generated sequences made up most enriched TCRB sequences shared between patients. Chain pairing and CD4, CD8 or FOXP3 expression were not captured.

V gave up 1 base and J gave up 2 bases, with 6 bases separating them. Germline V gene sequence: CDR1 MDHEN, CDR2 SYDVKM. The CDR3 covers 14 residues. Sequencing was performed with immunoSEQ multiplex PCR; in TCRdb, only in-frame clones are kept and a portion is missing. The sample lists about 36,000 clones, around 68% seen once, with over 6% in the top ten. This receptor was obtained from a person between 60 and 69 years old with breast cancer. The sample comprised blood. This rearrangement joins TRBV28 to TRBJ1-3; D remains unclear. CDR3 nucleotide sequence: TGTGCCAGCAGTTTATCCCGAACTGGAAACACCATATATTTT. Translation gives CASSLSRTGNTIYF.